The sequence of this T cell receptor (beta chain) was determined in a study of blood T cell repertoires in COVID-19. Study background: Material from acute and convalescent COVID-19 was sourced from the United States, Italy and Spain.

Per the germline V gene, CDR1 is LGHNT and CDR2 is FRNRAP. The J segment lost 1 base and the V segment lost 1 base, leaving 10 bases of the junction unmatched. The CDR3 has 17 residues. During active infection, Seattle patients enrolled and were then monitored through disease. Only in-frame clones appear in the TCRdb table, and some are missing; sequencing was by immunoSEQ multiplex PCR. The sample gives approximately 500,000 clones, 85% to 90% of which show up once; about 8% is in the top ten. The sequence was obtained from a woman between 50 and 59 years old with COVID-19, enrolled during active disease. The sequenced sample was peripheral blood. The genes are TRBV12-5 and TRBJ2-7; 7 nucleotides line up with TRBD2. The CDR3 loop reads CASGLGKGGASSYEQYF. CDR3 nucleotide sequence: TGTGCTAGTGGTTTGGGTAAGGGAGGGGCTTCTTCCTACGAGCAGTACTTC. Variable domain in full (rest from reference TRBV12-5 and TRBJ2-7): DARVTQTPRHKVTEMGQEVTMRCQPILGHNTVFWYRQTMMQGLELLAYFRNRAPLDDSGMPKDRFSAEMPDATLATLKIQPSEPRDSAVYFCASGLGKGGASSYEQYFGPGTRLTVT.